A single sample is the source of the 27 T cell receptor beta chains below, sequenced in a study of blood T cell repertoires in COVID-19. The data were produced by immunoSEQ multiplex PCR, yet TCRdb's version contains in-frame clones alone and is incomplete. Of hundreds of thousands of clones listed, around 87% are singletons. The sequenced sample was PBMCs or T cells enriched from blood (not recorded which). The receptors were sampled from a woman aged 45-60 years who had recovered from COVID-19.

CDR3 residues: CASSLSGTAINEKLFF. CDR3 DNA sequence: TGTGCCAGCAGCCTTTCCGGGACAGCAATAAATGAAAAACTGTTTTTT. This chain joins TRBV14 and TRBJ1-4; TRBD1 agrees at 7 bases. CDR1 and CDR2 from the germline V gene are SGHDN and FVKESK. The CDR3 totals 16 residues. Trimming took 4 bases from V and 5 from J; bases not matched to a gene: 10.

This clone appeared a single time. The chain employs TRBV4-1 and TRBJ2-1; a possible D gene is TRBD2 (6 bases). CDR1 MGHRA and CDR2 YSYEKL come from the germline V gene. With 4 bases removed from V and 3 bases from J, the gap between germline ends came to 10 bases. CDR3 length: 14 residues. Here the CDR3 DNA reads TGCGCCAGCAGCCCGCCGGGGGTCTACAATGAGCAGTTCTTC. Protein sequence: CASSPPGVYNEQFF.

The V gene is TRBV29-1, the J gene TRBJ2-2, with 8 bases fitting TRBD1. Trimming at V came to 2 bases and at J to 3 bases, leaving 2 bases not matched to a gene. The germline CDR1 and CDR2 sequences are SQVTM and ANQGSEA. This CDR3 contains 14 residues. The CDR3: CSVEYRGDTGELFF. Here the CDR3 DNA reads TGCAGCGTTGAATACAGGGGGGACACCGGGGAGCTGTTTTTT.

CDR3 loop: CASSPGQGAYYTF. The CDR3 nucleotides read TGTGCCAGCAGCCCGGGACAGGGAGCCTACTACACCTTC. The genes are TRBV7-8 and TRBJ1-2; 9 bases map to TRBD1. There are 13 residues in the CDR3. Germline trimming cut 5 bases from V and 10 bases from J; bases unmatched to any gene: 8. CDR1 is SGHVS and CDR2 is FQNEAQ in the germline V gene.

This sequence joins TRBV15 and TRBJ2-7; D gene uncertain. CDR1 LNHNV and CDR2 YYDKDF come from the germline V gene (reference sequence). This CDR3 is 15 amino acids long. Trimming cost V 0 bases and J 6 bases, with 15 bases left between them. CDR3 in DNA: TGTGCCACCAGCAGAGATCGGATCGCAGGATCCGAGCAGTACTTC. Its protein is CATSRDRIAGSEQYF.

The rearrangement uses TRBV4-3 and TRBJ1-6, with 7 bases matching TRBD1. Looked up from germline, CDR1 is LGHNA and CDR2 is YSLEER. This CDR3 comprises 17 residues. The V and J ends lost 1 base and 9 bases, in that order; junction bases with no gene match: 12. The CDR3 DNA follows: TGCGCCAGCAGCCAAGTAAGATTCGGCAGGGACAGTTCACCCCTCCACTTT. Translation gives CASSQVRFGRDSSPLHF.

This rearrangement joins TRBV25-1 to TRBJ1-1; no definite D call. Germline-derived CDR1 and CDR2 are MGHDK and SYGVNS. The V gene lost 11 bases and the J gene lost 1 base, with 20 bases spanning the gap. The CDR3 extends over 15 amino acids. CDR3 amino acids: CAASPRTGKNTEAFF. The CDR3 bases are TGTGCCGCCAGCCCACGGACGGGAAAGAACACTGAAGCTTTCTTT.

V and J are TRBV19 and TRBJ2-3, with TRBD1 identical over 10 bases. Germline V gene lookup returns CDR1 LNHDA and CDR2 SQIVND (reference sequence). V lost 7 bases to trimming and J lost 7 bases; unmatched junction nucleotides: 8. This CDR3 is 14 amino acids long. In nucleotides, the CDR3 is TGTGCCAGTAACCCGGGACAGGGGTTGAATACGCAGTATTTT. Its protein is CASNPGQGLNTQYF.

The chain combines TRBV29-1 with TRBJ2-7; TRBD2 aligns across 7 bases. V was clipped by 6 bases and J by 0 bases; unmatched bases: 11. This CDR3 has 15 amino acids. Germline values: CDR1 SQVTM, CDR2 ANQGSEA. Written as DNA, the CDR3 is TGCAGCGTCTTTCGAGGGGAGGGGAGCTCCTACGAGCAGTACTTC. This codes for CSVFRGEGSSYEQYF.

The chain is built from TRBV6-1 and TRBJ2-1; 10 bases align to TRBD2. CDR3 length equals 19 residues. J lost 8 bases, V lost 0 bases, and 16 bases had no gene match. Germline loops: CDR1 MNHNS, CDR2 SASEGT. The CDR3 DNA sequence: TGTGCCAGCAGTGAAGCCACTAGTAGGTTAGCGGGAGGTTGGGATGAGCAGTTCTTC. Encoded protein: CASSEATSRLAGGWDEQFF.

This chain links TRBV7-9 with TRBJ2-5; D possibly corresponds to TRBD2 (5 bases). This CDR3 is 14 amino acids long. Germline-derived CDR1 and CDR2 are SEHNR and FQNEAQ (reference sequence). V was clipped by 2 bases and J by 2 bases, with 9 bases between them. CDR3 DNA: TGTGCCAGCAGCTTATTGCAGCGGCAAGAGACCCAGTACTTC. Translated, it gives CASSLLQRQETQYF.

The chain carries TRBV9 and TRBJ2-3; a weak D match, TRBD1 (6 bases). From germline, CDR1 is SGDLS and CDR2 YYNGEE. The germline V and J ends were trimmed by 3 bases and 1 base, with 12 bases remaining between them. The CDR3 has 15 residues. CDR3 sequence: CASSARGPRTDTQYF. The CDR3 DNA reads TGTGCCAGCAGCGCCAGGGGACCCCGCACAGATACGCAGTATTTT.

V and J are TRBV5-6 and TRBJ1-4; D remains unclear. Germline CDR1 reads SGHDT; CDR2 reads YYEEEE. The CDR3 contains 15 residues. V gave up 3 bases and J gave up 2 bases, with 11 bases separating them. CDR3 sequence (DNA): TGTGCCAGCAGCTGGAGGGTACAGACTAATGAAAAACTGTTTTTT. Translation gives CASSWRVQTNEKLFF.

The chain recombines TRBV7-2 with TRBJ2-5; D is ambiguous. The CDR3 has 14 amino acids. Germline loops: CDR1 SGHTA, CDR2 FQGNSA. V was cut by 1 base and J by 3 bases, with 9 bases left in between. CDR3 DNA sequence: TGTGCCAGCAGCTTAGGTTACAGCAAAGAGACCCAGTACTTC. Protein: CASSLGYSKETQYF.

In this sample, this clone turned up a few times. CDR3: CAWSGGRTVYYTGELFF. CDR3 bases: TGTGCCTGGAGTGGTGGTAGGACAGTTTATTACACCGGGGAGCTGTTTTTT. The rearrangement links TRBV30 to TRBJ2-2; D might be TRBD1 (6 bases). Germline CDR1 reads GTSNPN; CDR2 reads SVGIG (reference sequence). This CDR3 has 17 residues. Between the trimmed V and J ends, which lost 1 base and 3 bases, there was a span of 18 bases.

This chain joins TRBV11-2 and TRBJ2-5; TRBD2 agrees at 8 bases. This CDR3 region has 12 residues. Unmatched junction bases numbered 4, after V lost 8 bases and J lost 5 bases. Germline CDR1 and CDR2: SGHAT and FQNNGV. The CDR3 region is CASHTGGETQYF. CDR3 DNA: TGTGCCAGCCACACGGGGGGGGAGACCCAGTACTTC.

The V gene is TRBV12-3 or TRBV12-4, the J gene TRBJ1-1; weak D call: TRBD1 (5 bases). V lost 7 bases, J lost 1 base, and 7 bases lay in between. The CDR3 consists of 12 residues. In nucleotides, the CDR3 is TGTGCCAGCAAGGGGCCGAACACTGAAGCTTTCTTT. Protein: CASKGPNTEAFF.

The chain employs TRBV7-6 and TRBJ1-6; D gene unclear. V was pared by 2 bases and J by 8 bases, with 13 bases between. This CDR3 is built from 15 residues. From germline, CDR1 is SGHVS and CDR2 FNYEAQ. This CDR3 reads CASSLRHPGDSPLHF. CDR3 nucleotides: TGTGCCAGCAGCTTAAGACATCCCGGGGATTCACCCCTCCACTTT.

The chain combines TRBV9 with TRBJ2-5; possibly TRBD2 for D (7 bases). This CDR3 has 16 residues. The V end was cut by 0 bases, the J end by 2 bases, with 14 bases between. Germline V gene sequence: CDR1 SGDLS, CDR2 YYNGEE. CDR3 DNA: TGTGCCAGCAGCGTAGGAATTAGGGGGGGGCAAGAGACCCAGTACTTC. Its translation is CASSVGIRGGQETQYF.

This rearrangement joins TRBV12-3 or TRBV12-4 to TRBJ2-1; 7 bases map to TRBD2. V lost 3 bases to trimming and J lost 5 bases; unmatched junction nucleotides: 1. CDR3 length equals 13 residues. The CDR3 is CASSLLADNEQFF. For the CDR3, the DNA is TGTGCCAGCAGTTTGCTAGCGGACAATGAGCAGTTCTTC.

This clone was detected once. This chain connects TRBV6-5 to TRBJ1-1; D is perhaps TRBD1 (5 bases). The CDR3 is 15 residues long. Trimming stripped 3 bases from V and 11 bases from J, with 22 bases between. Germline V lookup: CDR1 MNHEY, CDR2 SVGAGI. The DNA of the CDR3 is TGTGCCAGCAGTTATGGTCGACGGGTCGGGGGGGAGGCTTTCTTT. It encodes CASSYGRRVGGEAFF.

This chain uses TRBV27 with TRBJ2-5; the match to TRBD2 covers 7 bases. The V gene end was trimmed by 0 bases and the J gene end by 4 bases; junction bases not matched to a gene: 11. This CDR3 is built from 17 residues. The germline CDR1 and CDR2 sequences are MNHEY and SMNVEV (reference sequence). Written as DNA, the CDR3 is TGTGCCAGCAGTTTATCACCACCCGGGAGGACTGGAGAGACCCAGTACTTC. It encodes CASSLSPPGRTGETQYF.

V gene TRBV7-9 combines with J gene TRBJ2-7, with a possible D match to TRBD1 (6 bases). V was pared by 7 bases and J by 2 bases, with 18 bases between. The length of the CDR3 is 15 residues. Germline CDR1 and CDR2: SEHNR and FQNEAQ (reference sequence). The CDR3 region has the DNA TGTGCCAGCACCCTCGCCGGGACAATAGCCTACGAGCAGTACTTC. Translating gives CASTLAGTIAYEQYF.

This clone was counted many times. The CDR3: CASSEWGTVYNSPLHF. DNA for the CDR3: TGTGCCAGCAGTGAATGGGGGACAGTCTATAATTCACCCCTCCACTTT. The V and J genes are TRBV25-1 and TRBJ1-6; 7 bases line up with TRBD1. The V segment lost 1 base and the J segment 3 bases; nucleotides outside the gene matches: 3. Germline-derived CDR1 and CDR2 are MGHDK and SYGVNS. The CDR3 has 16 amino acids.

This chain uses TRBV9 with TRBJ1-1; D uncertain. Trimming cost V 1 base and J 1 base, with 11 bases left between them. There are 15 residues in the CDR3. CDR1 and CDR2 from the germline V gene are SGDLS and YYNGEE. The CDR3 protein is CASSVMSGRNTEAFF. DNA of the CDR3: TGTGCCAGCAGCGTAATGAGTGGTCGGAACACTGAAGCTTTCTTT.

J is TRBJ2-7 and V is TRBV2; TRBD2 aligns across 8 bases. This CDR3 region has 14 residues. The V and J ends lost 2 bases and 1 base, in that order; junction bases with no gene match: 1. CDR1 and CDR2 (germline): SNHLY, FYNNEI. CDR3 sequence (DNA): TGTGCCAGCAGTGAAACTAGCGGATCCTACGAGCAGTACTTC. Amino acid sequence: CASSETSGSYEQYF.

V gene TRBV9 combines with J gene TRBJ2-3; 7 nucleotides line up with TRBD2. The CDR3 runs to 14 residues. Per the germline V gene, CDR1 is SGDLS and CDR2 is YYNGEE. Trimming at V came to 3 bases and at J to 10 bases, leaving 11 bases not matched to a gene. The CDR3 bases are TGTGCCAGCAGCGGTACCTCCGAGCGGGGTGCGCAGTATTTT. Amino acids: CASSGTSERGAQYF. Combining the CDR3 with reference TRBV9 and TRBJ2-3 gives the whole variable domain DSGVTQTPKHLITATGQRVTLRCSPRSGDLSVYWYQQSLDQGLQFLIQYYNGEERAKGNILERFSAQQFPDLHSELNLSSLELGDSALYFCASSGTSERGAQYFGPGTRLTVL.